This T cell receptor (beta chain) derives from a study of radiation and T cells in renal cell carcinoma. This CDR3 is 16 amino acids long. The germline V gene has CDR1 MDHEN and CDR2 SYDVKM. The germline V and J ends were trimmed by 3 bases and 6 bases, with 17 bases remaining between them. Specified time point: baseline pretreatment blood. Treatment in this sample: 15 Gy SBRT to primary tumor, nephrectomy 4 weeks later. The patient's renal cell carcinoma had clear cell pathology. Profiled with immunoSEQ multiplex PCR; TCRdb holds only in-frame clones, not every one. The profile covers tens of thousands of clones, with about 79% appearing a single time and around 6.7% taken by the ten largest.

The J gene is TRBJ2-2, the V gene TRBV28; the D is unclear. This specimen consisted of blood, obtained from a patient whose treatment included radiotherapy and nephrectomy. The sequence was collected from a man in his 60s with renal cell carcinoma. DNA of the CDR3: TGTGCCAGCAGTTTTCAACCCCTAACGTCGGCCGGGGAGCTGTTTTTT. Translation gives CASSFQPLTSAGELFF.